This T cell receptor beta chain was found in a study of T cells in Graves' hyperthyroidism and ophthalmopathy. Trimming took 2 bases from V and 14 from J, leaving 16 bases between them. The CDR3 is 14 residues long. Researchers amplified the TCR beta CDR3 regions from RNA transcripts. The HTBI primer set drove a first-round RT-PCR of the TCR CDR3. From the multiplex PCR reads, TCRdb called clonotypes with MiXCR, one entry per CDR3 protein. This sample yields about 410,000 distinct CDR3 sequences, of which 14% to 15% are seen a single time; over 10% belongs to the top ten. Disease duration was under 3 months in the ophthalmopathy patients, who also had a Clinical Activity Score of at least 3 and a NOSPECS grade of at least 4.

This sequence was found in a man aged 18 to 30 with Graves' ophthalmopathy. The chain has TRBV12-3 or TRBV12-4 and TRBJ1-6; D gene ambiguous. The sequenced sample consisted of blood. The CDR3 loop is CASSLRGGSLSLHF. As DNA, the CDR3 is TGTGCCAGCAGTTTAAGAGGCGGCTCTTTATCCCTCCACTTT.